The 20 T cell receptor beta chains listed next were all sequenced from one sample in a study of shared clonotypes between healthy human individuals. Positively selected for CCR7, the CD45RO-negative cells used as naive CD8 cells excluded terminally differentiated effector memory CD45RA+ cells. Assay used: immunoSEQ multiplex PCR; TCRdb lists only in-frame clones, some missing. In the table there are 550,000 to 750,000 clones, roughly 94% of which are singletons. Sequencing was done on a sample of naive CD8+ T cells sorted from blood. The receptors were gathered from a man younger than 40 in good health.

The chain recombines TRBV5-6 with TRBJ2-2, with D tentatively TRBD1 (5 bases). V lost 7 bases, J lost 6 bases, and 13 bases lay in between. There are 13 residues in the CDR3. The V gene's germline CDR1 is SGHDT and CDR2 YYEEEE. The CDR3 region has the DNA TGTGCCAGCCAGCCGACAGCTTCCGGGGAGCTGTTTTTT. Amino acid sequence: CASQPTASGELFF. The entire variable domain, with the rest obtained from reference TRBV5-6 and TRBJ2-2, is as follows: DAGVTQSPTHLIKTRGQQVTLRCSPKSGHDTVSWYQQALGQGPQFIFQYYEEEERQRGNFPDRFSGHQFPNYSSELNVNALLLGDSALYLCASQPTASGELFFGEGSRLTVL.

The J gene is TRBJ1-2, the V gene TRBV7-9, with TRBD1 as a possible D gene (6 bases). The V gene lost 1 base and the J gene lost 4 bases, with 7 bases spanning the gap. The length of the CDR3 is 13 residues. Germline lookup yields CDR1 SEHNR and CDR2 FQNEAQ (reference sequence). Here the CDR3 DNA reads TGTGCCAGCAGCTTAGAAGGGGGCTATGGCTACACCTTC. Its protein is CASSLEGGYGYTF. Full variable domain (rest looked up from reference TRBV7-9 and TRBJ1-2): DTGVSQNPRHKITKRGQNVTFRCDPISEHNRLYWYRQTLGQGPEFLTYFQNEAQLEKSRLLSDRFSAERPKGSFSTLEIQRTEQGDSAMYLCASSLEGGYGYTFGSGTRLTVV.

The table lists this clone with a few counts. The CDR3 DNA sequence: TGTGCCAGCAGTGACGTTTCCGGGACAGGGGGAGATACGCAGTATTTT. The encoded protein is CASSDVSGTGGDTQYF. J is TRBJ2-3 and V is TRBV6-1, with 11 positions matching TRBD1. Germline CDR1 is MNHNS and CDR2 is SASEGT. Losses at the gene ends were 3 bases for V and 5 bases for J; bases not matched to a gene: 7. The CDR3 totals 16 residues.

The chain is built from TRBV6-5 and TRBJ1-2; a possible D gene is TRBD1 (6 bases). The CDR3 has 14 amino acids. The germline V gene has CDR1 MNHEY and CDR2 SVGAGI. Between the trimmed V and J ends, which lost 5 bases and 6 bases, there was a span of 16 bases. In nucleotides, the CDR3 is TGTGCCAGCAGTATCCTCGGGGGGGGGCATGGCTACACCTTC. Translated, it gives CASSILGGGHGYTF.

The chain uses TRBV27 and TRBJ2-5, with TRBD1 identical over 8 bases. The last part of the DNA fits TRBJ2-7 better; the J call may be wrong. The CDR3 runs 14 residues. The germline V gene has CDR1 MNHEY and CDR2 SMNVEV (reference sequence). The CDR3: CASSFGQGSYEQYF. CDR3 in DNA: TGTGCCAGCAGTTTCGGACAGGGATCCTACGAGCAGTACTTC.

V is TRBV2 and J is TRBJ2-1; TRBD2 matches at 12 bases. Germline V gives CDR1 SNHLY, CDR2 FYNNEI. The CDR3 extends over 15 amino acids. After removal of 4 bases from V and 5 bases from J, the junction contained 3 bases not matched to a gene. As DNA, the CDR3 is TGTGCCAGCAGTGCTAGCGGGAGGGCCGACAATGAGCAGTTCTTC. It encodes CASSASGRADNEQFF. The full variable domain, with the rest looked up from reference TRBV2 and TRBJ2-1, is EPEVTQTPSHQVTQMGQEVILRCVPISNHLYFYWYRQILGQKVEFLVSFYNNEISEKSEIFDDQFSVERPDGSNFTLKIRSTKLEDSAMYFCASSASGRADNEQFFGPGTRLTVL.

The chain joins TRBV7-9 to TRBJ2-1; 14 bases map to TRBD2. The V and J ends lost 4 bases and 4 bases, in that order; junction bases with no gene match: 6. The CDR3 spans 17 residues. CDR1 is SEHNR and CDR2 is FQNEAQ in the germline V gene (reference sequence). The CDR3 loop reads CASSSSWTSGGYNEQFF. The CDR3 DNA reads as TGTGCCAGCAGCTCAAGCTGGACTAGCGGGGGGTACAATGAGCAGTTCTTC.

This clone came up once. The rearrangement joins TRBV15 to TRBJ2-3, with TRBD2 identical over 7 bases. CDR1 is LNHNV and CDR2 is YYDKDF in the germline V gene (reference sequence). V gave up 6 bases and J gave up 2 bases; unmatched junction bases: 2. The CDR3 totals 13 residues. For the CDR3, the DNA is TGTGCCACCAGTCTAGCGGTCACAGATACGCAGTATTTT. It codes for CATSLAVTDTQYF.

Notes on this clone: The sample carries other DNA sequences with the same CDR3. The chain links TRBV7-9 to TRBJ2-7, with 9 positions matching TRBD2. CDR3 length: 15 residues. The germline CDR1 and CDR2 sequences are SEHNR and FQNEAQ (reference sequence). V was clipped by 1 base and J by 0 bases; unmatched bases: 1. The CDR3 DNA follows: TGTGCCAGCAGCTTAGGACTAGCGGCCTCCTACGAGCAGTACTTC. Translation gives CASSLGLAASYEQYF.

The gene calls are TRBV15 and TRBJ2-1; D is possibly TRBD2 (6 bases). The CDR3 is made up of 13 amino acids. Germline CDR1 LNHNV, CDR2 YYDKDF (reference sequence). With 10 bases removed from V and 0 bases from J, the gap between germline ends came to 10 bases. The CDR3 protein is CAIREASYNEQFF. The CDR3 bases are TGTGCCATAAGGGAGGCCTCCTACAATGAGCAGTTCTTC. Full variable domain (outside the CDR3, taken from reference TRBV15 and TRBJ2-1): DAMVIQNPRYQVTQFGKPVTLSCSQTLNHNVMYWYQQKSSQAPKLLFHYYDKDFNNEADTPDNFQSRRPNTSFCFLDIRSPGLGDTAMYLCAIREASYNEQFFGPGTRLTVL.

The CDR3 here is CASSPGMTGPGEQYF. The DNA for the CDR3 is TGTGCCAGCAGCCCAGGGATGACAGGGCCGGGAGAGCAGTACTTC. This chain connects TRBV11-3 to TRBJ2-7; 7 nucleotides match TRBD1. The CDR3 has 15 residues. Germline CDR1 reads SGHNT; CDR2 reads YENEEA. After removal of 5 bases from V and 7 bases from J, the junction contained 14 bases not matched to a gene.

The chain employs TRBV6-6 and TRBJ2-7; maybe TRBD2 (6 bases). Trimming removed 4 bases at V and 0 bases at J, with 16 bases between. Germline CDR1 MNHNY, CDR2 SVGAGI (reference sequence). This CDR3 is built from 16 residues. CDR3 loop: CASSSYRERSSYEQYF. In DNA, the CDR3 is TGTGCCAGCAGTTCGTACCGGGAGAGGAGCTCCTACGAGCAGTACTTC.

This chain connects TRBV9 to TRBJ2-4; 8 bases are a match to TRBD2. The V gene end was trimmed by 8 bases and the J gene end by 4 bases; junction bases not matched to a gene: 8. This CDR3 has 14 residues. Germline V CDR1 and CDR2: SGDLS, YYNGEE. For the CDR3, the DNA is TGTGCCAGGCAAGGGACTAGGAGGAAAAACATTCAGTACTTC. This gives the protein CARQGTRRKNIQYF.

On this clone: Other DNA sequences in this specimen translate into the identical CDR3. The genes are TRBV28 and TRBJ2-7; maybe TRBD2 (5 bases). The V end was cut by 6 bases, the J end by 3 bases, with 9 bases between. The CDR3 runs 12 residues. CDR1 is MDHEN, CDR2 SYDVKM, per germline. This CDR3 is CASSPGIYEQYF. CDR3 nucleotides: TGTGCCAGCAGCCCCGGGATCTACGAGCAGTACTTC.

This chain joins TRBV6-1 and TRBJ1-5; TRBD1 matches 7 bases. Germline assignment: CDR1 MNHNS and CDR2 SASEGT. V was pared by 1 base and J by 3 bases, with 9 bases of the junction left unmatched. The CDR3 loop spans 17 amino acids. This chain's CDR3 is CASSEVRDRAANQPQHF. The CDR3 bases are TGTGCCAGCAGTGAAGTCCGGGACAGAGCCGCCAATCAGCCCCAGCATTTT.

This rearrangement joins TRBV2 to TRBJ2-1; 13 bases are shared with TRBD2. Trimming at V came to 6 bases and at J to 2 bases, leaving 10 bases not matched to a gene. Germline V gene lookup returns CDR1 SNHLY and CDR2 FYNNEI. CDR3 length: 18 residues. The CDR3 region has the DNA TGTGCCAGCAGAACTATCGGGACTAGCGGGGCGACCTACAATGAGCAGTTCTTC. It translates to CASRTIGTSGATYNEQFF. Filled out from reference TRBV2 and TRBJ2-1, the complete variable domain reads EPEVTQTPSHQVTQMGQEVILRCVPISNHLYFYWYRQILGQKVEFLVSFYNNEISEKSEIFDDQFSVERPDGSNFTLKIRSTKLEDSAMYFCASRTIGTSGATYNEQFFGPGTRLTVL.

This clone was seen just once. V gene TRBV11-3 combines with J gene TRBJ2-5; possible D gene TRBD2, 6 bases. The CDR3 consists of 14 residues. Looked up from germline, CDR1 is SGHNT and CDR2 is YENEEA. V was shortened by 5 bases and J by 5 bases, with 15 bases between the two germline ends. The DNA of the CDR3 is TGTGCCAGCAGCCCCGGAGGAGGGTACGAGACCCAGTACTTC. The encoded protein is CASSPGGGYETQYF.

This chain connects TRBV5-1 to TRBJ1-1; D not certain. The CDR3 runs 14 residues. Trimming pared 1 base from V and 1 base from J, leaving 8 bases between. Germline assignment: CDR1 SGHRS and CDR2 YFSETQ. CDR3 coding DNA: TGCGCCAGCAGCTTGTTCGACCCGAACACTGAAGCTTTCTTT. Translated, it gives CASSLFDPNTEAFF.

The chain employs TRBV9 and TRBJ2-1; 10 bases line up with TRBD2. This CDR3 has 15 amino acids. CDR1 is SGDLS and CDR2 is YYNGEE in the germline V gene. The junction had 1 base not matched to a gene; V was cut back by 0 bases and J by 4 bases. The CDR3 region has the DNA TGTGCCAGCAGCGTAGTAGCGGGAGGTTACAATGAGCAGTTCTTC. Protein: CASSVVAGGYNEQFF.

The chain carries TRBV7-6 and TRBJ2-7, with 9 bases identical to TRBD2. The CDR3 is 16 residues long. Germline V lookup: CDR1 SGHVS, CDR2 FNYEAQ. Trimming cost V 2 bases and J 0 bases; bases outside gene matches: 5. CDR3 DNA: TGTGCCAGCAGCTTAACTAGCGGGCAAAGCTCCTACGAGCAGTACTTC. It yields the protein CASSLTSGQSSYEQYF. Full variable domain (remainder filled in from reference TRBV7-6 and TRBJ2-7): GAGVSQSPRYKVTKRGQDVALRCDPISGHVSLYWYRQALGQGPEFLTYFNYEAQQDKSGLPNDRFSAERPEGSISTLTIQRTEQRDSAMYRCASSLTSGQSSYEQYFGPGTRLTVT.